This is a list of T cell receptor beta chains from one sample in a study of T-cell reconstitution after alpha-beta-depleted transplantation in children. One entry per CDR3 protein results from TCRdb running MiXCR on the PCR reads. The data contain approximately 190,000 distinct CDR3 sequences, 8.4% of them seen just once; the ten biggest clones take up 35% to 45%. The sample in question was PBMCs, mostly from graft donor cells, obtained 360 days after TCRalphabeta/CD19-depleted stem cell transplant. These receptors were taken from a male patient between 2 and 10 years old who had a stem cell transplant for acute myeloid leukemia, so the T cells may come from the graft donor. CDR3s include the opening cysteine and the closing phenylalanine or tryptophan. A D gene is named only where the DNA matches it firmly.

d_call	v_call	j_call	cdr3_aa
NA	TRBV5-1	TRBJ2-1	CASGAGDGNEQFF
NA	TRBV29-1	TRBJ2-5	CSVAIRASEETQYF
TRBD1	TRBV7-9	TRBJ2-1	CASTFGRTGREGEQFF
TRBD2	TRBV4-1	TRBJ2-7	CASSQGLAASYEQYF
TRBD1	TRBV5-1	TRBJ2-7	CASSLAGTGDYEQYF
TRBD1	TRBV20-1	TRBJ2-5	CSAGQTGMGETQYF
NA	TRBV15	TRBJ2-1	CATSPPLLIYNEQFF
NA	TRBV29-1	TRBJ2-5	CSVEDLRETQYF
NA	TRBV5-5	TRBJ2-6	CASSEISGANVLTF
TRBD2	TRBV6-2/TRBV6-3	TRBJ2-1	CASSRLAGGEGEQFF
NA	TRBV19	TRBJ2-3	CASSWGRENTQYF
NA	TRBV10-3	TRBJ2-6	CAISEQGRGGANVLTF
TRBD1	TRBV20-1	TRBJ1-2	CSAPGRGQDGYTF
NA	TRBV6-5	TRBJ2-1	CASSSSRTEIHPTNPPNSEQFF
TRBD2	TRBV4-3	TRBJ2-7	CASSQDPGTSREQYF